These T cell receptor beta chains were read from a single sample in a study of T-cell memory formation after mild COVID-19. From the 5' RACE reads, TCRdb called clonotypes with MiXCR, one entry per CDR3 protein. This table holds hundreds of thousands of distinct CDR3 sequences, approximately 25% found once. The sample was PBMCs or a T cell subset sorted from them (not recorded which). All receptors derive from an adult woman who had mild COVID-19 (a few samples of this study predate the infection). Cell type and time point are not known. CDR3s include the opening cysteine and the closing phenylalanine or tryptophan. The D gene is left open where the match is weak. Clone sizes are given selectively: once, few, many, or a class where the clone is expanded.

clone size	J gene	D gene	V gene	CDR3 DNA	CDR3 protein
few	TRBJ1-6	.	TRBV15	TGTGCCACCAGCAGAGGTGAGGGGAGAAATTCACCCCTCCACTTT	CATSRGEGRNSPLHF
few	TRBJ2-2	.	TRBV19	TGTGCCAGTAGCTCGAGACGGATGAACACCGGGGAGCTGTTTTTT	CASSSRRMNTGELFF
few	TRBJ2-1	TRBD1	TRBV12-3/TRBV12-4	TGTGCCAGCAGTTTTATGGACAGGGGCAATGAGCAGTTCTTC	CASSFMDRGNEQFF
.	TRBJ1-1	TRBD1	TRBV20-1	TGCAGTGCTAGGACAGGGGTCCACACTGAAGCTTTCTTT	CSARTGVHTEAFF
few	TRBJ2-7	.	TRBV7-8	TGTGCCAGCAGCTCCCCTGGACGCCCTAACGAGCAGTACTTC	CASSSPGRPNEQYF
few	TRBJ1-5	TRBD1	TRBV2	TGTGCCAGCAGTGACCGGACAGGTCATCAGCCCCAGCATTTT	CASSDRTGHQPQHF
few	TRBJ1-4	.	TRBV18	TGTGCCAGCTCACCATCGTTACAGGGACGGGGCATGGAACTGTTTTTT	CASSPSLQGRGMELFF
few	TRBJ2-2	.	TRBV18	TGTGCCAGCTCACCACAGCCACAGGGAACCGGGGAGCTGTTTTTT	CASSPQPQGTGELFF
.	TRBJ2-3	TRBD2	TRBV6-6	TGTGCCAGCACTTCCGTGACTAGCGGGGGTTGGAGCACAGATACGCAGTATTTT	CASTSVTSGGWSTDTQYF
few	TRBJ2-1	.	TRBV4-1	TGCGCCAGCAGCCAAGATACCGGCGGGGAGCAGTTCTTC	CASSQDTGGEQFF
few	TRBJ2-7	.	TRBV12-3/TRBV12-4	TGTGCCAGCGCCCCGGAGGAATACGAGCAGTACTTC	CASAPEEYEQYF
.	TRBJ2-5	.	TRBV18	TGTGCCAGCTCACAACCCCAAGAGACCCAGTACTTC	CASSQPQETQYF
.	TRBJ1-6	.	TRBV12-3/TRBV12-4	TGTGCCAGCAGCCGTCGGACGGGACATAATTCACCCCTCCACTTT	CASSRRTGHNSPLHF
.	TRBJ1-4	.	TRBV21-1	TGTGCCAGCAGCCCTTTCAGTCTGGTAGGAGAAAAACTGTTTTTT	CASSPFSLVGEKLFF
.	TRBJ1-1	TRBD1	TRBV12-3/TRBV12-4	TGTGCCAGCAGGAGGGACAGCGTGAACACTGAAGCTTTCTTT	CASRRDSVNTEAFF
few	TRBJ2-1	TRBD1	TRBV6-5	TGTGCCAGCAGTGAGGGACAGGGGATGTTGAATGAGCAGTTCTTC	CASSEGQGMLNEQFF
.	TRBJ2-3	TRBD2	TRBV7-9	TGTGCCAGCAGCTCTCAAAAGGGGCTAGCGGAGGAGGGGGATACGCAGTATTTT	CASSSQKGLAEEGDTQYF
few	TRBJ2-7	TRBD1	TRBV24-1	TGTGCCACCAGTGATTCCGGGACAGGGGCCTACGAGCAGTACTTC	CATSDSGTGAYEQYF
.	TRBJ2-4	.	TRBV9	TGTGCCAGCAGCGTAGCACCAGGTGACATTCAGTACTTC	CASSVAPGDIQYF
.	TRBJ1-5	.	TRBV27	TGTGCCAGCAGTTTAAGTCGGGGTAATCAGCCCCAGCATTTT	CASSLSRGNQPQHF
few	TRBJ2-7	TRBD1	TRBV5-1	TGCGCCAGCAGCTCGGACAGGGGGAATCGGTACTTC	CASSSDRGNRYF
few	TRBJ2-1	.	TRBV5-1	TGCGCCAGCAGCTTATACGGGGACGTTTACAATGAGCAGTTCTTC	CASSLYGDVYNEQFF
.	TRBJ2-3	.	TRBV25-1	TGTGCCAGCAGTGAATCATCCGGGAGTGCAGATACGCAGTATTTT	CASSESSGSADTQYF
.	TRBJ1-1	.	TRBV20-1	TGCAGTGCTAGCAGAAAGGCTGAAGCTTTCTTT	CSASRKAEAFF
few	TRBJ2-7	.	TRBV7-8	TGTGCCAGCAGCTTAGCCAGTTGGGGAGACGAGCAGTACTTC	CASSLASWGDEQYF
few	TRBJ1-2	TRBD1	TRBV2	TGTGCCAGCAGTGAGGACAGGGACTATGGCTACACCTTC	CASSEDRDYGYTF
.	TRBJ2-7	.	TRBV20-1	TGCAGTGCTGCCAGGGGTGAACACTACGAGCAGTACTTC	CSAARGEHYEQYF
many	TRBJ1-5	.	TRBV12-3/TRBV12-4	TGTGCCAGCAGTTTTGGTCAGCCCCAGCATTTT	CASSFGQPQHF
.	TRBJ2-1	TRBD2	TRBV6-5	TGTGCCAGCAGAAAAGCGGGAGGGCTTAATGAGCAGTTCTTC	CASRKAGGLNEQFF
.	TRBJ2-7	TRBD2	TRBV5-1	TGCGCCAGCAGCTTGCTTCCTAGCGGGAGCTACGAGCAGTACTTC	CASSLLPSGSYEQYF
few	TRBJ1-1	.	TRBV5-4	TGTGCCAGCAGCTTGACAGGGCTACGGAACACTGAAGCTTTCTTT	CASSLTGLRNTEAFF
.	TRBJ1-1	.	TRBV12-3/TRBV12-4	TGTGCCAGCACTTCCCCGGGCCGGTGGGGGAACACTGAAGCTTTCTTT	CASTSPGRWGNTEAFF
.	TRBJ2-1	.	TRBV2	TGTGCCAGCAGTGACTCTGGGATCAATGAGCAGTTCTTC	CASSDSGINEQFF
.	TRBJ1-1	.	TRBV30	TGTGCCTGGACACGATTGGGAACTGAAGCTTTCTTT	CAWTRLGTEAFF
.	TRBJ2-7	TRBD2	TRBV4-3	TGCGCCAGCAGCCCCTTAGCGGGAGGCAACGAGCAGTACTTC	CASSPLAGGNEQYF
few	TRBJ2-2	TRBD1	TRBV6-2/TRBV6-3	TGTGCCAGCAGGGGACAGGGGGCAACCGGGGAGCTGTTTTTT	CASRGQGATGELFF
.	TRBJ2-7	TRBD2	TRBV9	TGTGCCAGCAGCGTTGGGACTAGCGGGGGGTACGAGCAGTACTTC	CASSVGTSGGYEQYF
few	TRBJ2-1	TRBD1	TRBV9	TGTGCCAGCAGCGCTCCCGGGACAGGGTACTATGAGCAGTTCTTC	CASSAPGTGYYEQFF
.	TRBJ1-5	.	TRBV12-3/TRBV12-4	TGTGCCAGCAGTTTGGGGGGTCGCCAGCCCCAGCATTTT	CASSLGGRQPQHF
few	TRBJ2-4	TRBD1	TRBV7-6	TGTGCCAGCAGCTTAGGGGCCAGGGGGCAGGACATTCAGTACTTC	CASSLGARGQDIQYF
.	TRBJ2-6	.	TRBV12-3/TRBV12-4	TGTGCCAGCAGGCAGGGTGTTTCTGGGGCCAACGTCCTGACTTTC	CASRQGVSGANVLTF